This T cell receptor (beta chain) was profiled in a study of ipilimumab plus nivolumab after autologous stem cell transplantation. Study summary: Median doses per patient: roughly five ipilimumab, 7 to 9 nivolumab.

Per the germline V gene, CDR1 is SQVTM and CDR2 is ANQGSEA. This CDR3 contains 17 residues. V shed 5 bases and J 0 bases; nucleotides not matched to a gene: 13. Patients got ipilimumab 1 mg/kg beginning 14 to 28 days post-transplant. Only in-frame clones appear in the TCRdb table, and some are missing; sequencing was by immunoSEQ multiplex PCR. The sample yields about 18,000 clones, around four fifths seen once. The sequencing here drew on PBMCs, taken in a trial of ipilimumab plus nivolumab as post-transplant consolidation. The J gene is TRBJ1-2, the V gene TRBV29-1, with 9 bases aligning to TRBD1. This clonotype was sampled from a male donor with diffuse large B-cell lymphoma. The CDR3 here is CSVPIGDRVVTNYGYTF. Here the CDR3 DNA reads TGCAGCGTTCCTATTGGGGACAGGGTCGTAACTAACTATGGCTACACCTTC.